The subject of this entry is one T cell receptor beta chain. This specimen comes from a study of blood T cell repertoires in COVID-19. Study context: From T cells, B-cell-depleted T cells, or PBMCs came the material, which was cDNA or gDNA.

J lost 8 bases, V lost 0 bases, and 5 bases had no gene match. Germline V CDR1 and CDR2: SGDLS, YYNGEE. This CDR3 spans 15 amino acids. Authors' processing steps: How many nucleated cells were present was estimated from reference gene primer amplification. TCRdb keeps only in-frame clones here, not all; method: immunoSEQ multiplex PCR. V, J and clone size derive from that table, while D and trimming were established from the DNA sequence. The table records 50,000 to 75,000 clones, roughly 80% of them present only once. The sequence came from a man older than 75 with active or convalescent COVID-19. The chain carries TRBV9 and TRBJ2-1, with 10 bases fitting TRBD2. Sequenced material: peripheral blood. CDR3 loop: CASSVASGRPYEQFF. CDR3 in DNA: TGTGCCAGCAGCGTAGCTAGCGGGAGACCGTATGAGCAGTTCTTC.